This TCR beta chain was found in a study of CD8 T cells in ankylosing spondylitis (dated by TCRdb to about 2017). Broadly, across the study: T cell receptor beta repertoires were profiled in healthy donors and ankylosing spondylitis patients so that disease-linked TCR variants could be found. The full study cohort comprised around 25 ankylosing spondylitis patients and 110 or so healthy donors. Samples of peripheral blood were taken, and for ankylosing spondylitis patients, synovial fluid was collected as well.

Results the study describes overall, beyond this receptor: A TCR beta motif of fewer than 10 highly homologous amino acid variants appeared characteristic of blood from ankylosing spondylitis patients. Some of the motif variants had been reported before in the synovial fluid and blood of reactive arthritis patients, a finding that suggests common disease-initiation mechanisms. The disease-linked clones were reported as significantly enriched in matched synovial fluid samples from ankylosing spondylitis patients. In peripheral blood, the disease-linked clones were found at relatively low frequencies and had a CD8+ phenotype.

This clonotype came up many times. Its binding antigen is unknown. Base-call qualities are not available, and no considerably larger clone is one nucleotide away. Sequenced using an Illumina HiSeq 2500. TCR beta libraries were prepared by quantitative 5'-RACE with molecular barcodes. The source study handled its data this way. A new computational method based on a probabilistic model of VDJ rearrangement was used to identify disease-linked TCR variants. The public reads were run again by TCRdb, first through fastp at Q25 and then through MiXCR, and only productive beta chains were kept. Each CDR3 protein gets just one entry, which takes the most common genes and DNA from the rows behind it. The V and J calls and clone size come from TCRdb's table, not from the authors' own analysis. This sample holds approximately 180,000 distinct CDR3 sequences; 15% to 20% were observed only once. The ten largest clonotypes hold around 4.1% of the sample.

Trimming at the junction amounts to 5 bases on V and 8 bases on J, and the germline ends lie 10 bases apart. The CDR3 numbers 12 residues from cysteine through phenylalanine. Kept here is only the CDR3 DNA, which spans 36 bases and is read in frame from base 1. This clonotype was sampled from a male donor aged 5 to 29 with ankylosing spondylitis or in good health (not recorded which). Donor details come from another sample of the same person, matched by shared clones. The sequencing sample was made of blood, either unsorted or a sorted T cell fraction (not recorded which). The chain couples TRBV12-3 or TRBV12-4 to TRBJ1-3, with no reliable assignment of the D segment. The nucleotide sequence reads TGTGCCAGCAGTGCGACCCCGGACACCATATATTTT. Protein translation: CASSATPDTIYF.